This entry describes one T cell receptor (beta chain). Its target is unknown. The CDR3 sequence is 14 residues long. Germline-derived CDR1 and CDR2 are MNHEY and SVGAGI. Trimming removed 4 bases from V and 4 bases from J; junction bases left unmatched: 5. A single record per CDR3 protein comes from TCRdb applying MiXCR to the RT-PCR reads. The sample has approximately 300,000 distinct CDR3 sequences, 22% seen once. The data originate from a study of response to subunit inactivated influenza vaccine. Study-wide points: Seasonal influenza vaccination, on each occasion, was suggested by the authors to recruit few new T cells.

The source is a man aged 50-75 years who received an inactivated influenza vaccine. V is TRBV6-5 and J is TRBJ1-2; 8 positions agree with TRBD1. The sample consisted of PBMCs from blood, taken 21 months after vaccination. The CDR3: CASSSHGTGYGYTF. The CDR3, as DNA: TGTGCCAGCAGTTCTCACGGGACAGGCTATGGCTACACCTTC.